Reported below is one T cell receptor (beta chain). Antigen: not known. TCRdb ran MiXCR on the 5' RACE reads and lists one entry per CDR3 protein. The sample carries about 520,000 distinct CDR3 sequences, around 20% recorded once. The sample comes from a study of identical twins. Study results and caveats: Models underestimated how often monozygotic twins shared out-of-frame TCR alpha. For zero-insertion analyses, partial confounding could come from invariant MAIT and iNKT cells.

The germline V gene encodes CDR1 LNHNV and CDR2 YYDKDF (reference sequence). The V gene lost 4 bases and the J gene lost 3 bases, with 23 bases spanning the gap. The CDR3 loop spans 18 amino acids. The sample also formed part of further work on T cells expressing NK-cell markers. That source reports: CD3+CD56+NKG2C+, CD3+CD56+NKG2C- and CD3+CD56-NKG2C+ T cells, once sorted, supplied the TCR beta repertoires. Whether expanded NKG2C+ T cell clones recognized HCMV stayed uncertain.

This TCR came from a woman between 18 and 30 years old in good health. The material sequenced was CD4+ T cells sorted from blood. The chain combines TRBV15 with TRBJ2-3, with D perhaps matching TRBD1 (7 bases). CDR3 amino acids: CATSTFGRGRNLTDTQYF. The CDR3 region has the DNA TGTGCCACCAGCACTTTTGGCAGGGGGAGGAATCTAACAGATACGCAGTATTTT.